Listed below are T cell receptor beta chains from one sample, sequenced in a study of early T cells in non-severe SARS-CoV-2 infection. One entry per CDR3 protein results from TCRdb running MiXCR on the 5' RACE reads. The sample yields approximately 73,000 distinct CDR3 sequences, around 10% seen once. Sequenced input: whole blood. These receptors originate from an adult who was a healthcare worker with PCR-confirmed SARS-CoV-2 infection or an uninfected control (not recorded which). The CDR3 runs from the conserved cysteine through the conserved F or W. D genes are given only for firm matches. The size of a clone is reported for some rows only, either as once, few or many, or as a class for expanded clones.

D gene: TRBD2; V gene: TRBV4-2; clone size: few; J gene: TRBJ2-3; CDR3 DNA: TGTGCCAGCTCCCCGCTAGCGGGGGGGACAGATACGCAGTATTTT; CDR3 protein: CASSPLAGGTDTQYF
D gene: -; V gene: TRBV5-1; clone size: many; J gene: TRBJ2-1; CDR3 DNA: TGCGCCAGCAGCCTAACTAGGGGAACCTACAATGAGCAGTTCTTC; CDR3 protein: CASSLTRGTYNEQFF
D gene: -; V gene: TRBV20-1; clone size: -; J gene: TRBJ1-5; CDR3 DNA: TGCAGTGCTCAAACAGGGCTCGGGCAGCCCCAGCATTTT; CDR3 protein: CSAQTGLGQPQHF
D gene: -; V gene: TRBV20-1; clone size: many; J gene: TRBJ1-6; CDR3 DNA: TGCAGTGCTAGAGTAGGGGGGGAGGATTCACCCCTCCACTTT; CDR3 protein: CSARVGGEDSPLHF
D gene: -; V gene: TRBV5-6; clone size: -; J gene: TRBJ2-2; CDR3 DNA: TGTGCCAGCACAGAGACAGGCAACACCGGGGAGCTGTTTTTT; CDR3 protein: CASTETGNTGELFF
D gene: TRBD1; V gene: TRBV20-1; clone size: many; J gene: TRBJ2-1; CDR3 DNA: TGCAGTGCTAGAGTCTCTGGGACAGGGGGCGAGGCGTCCTACAATGAGCAGTTCTTC; CDR3 protein: CSARVSGTGGEASYNEQFF
D gene: TRBD1; V gene: TRBV5-1; clone size: few; J gene: TRBJ1-5; CDR3 DNA: TGCGCCAGCAGCTTGGTAGGGGGCGGGCAGCCCCAGCATTTT; CDR3 protein: CASSLVGGGQPQHF
D gene: TRBD2; V gene: TRBV7-9; clone size: many; J gene: TRBJ2-7; CDR3 DNA: TGTGCCAGCAGCTCCACCGGGACTAGCTCCTACGAGCAGTACTTC; CDR3 protein: CASSSTGTSSYEQYF
D gene: -; V gene: TRBV19; clone size: -; J gene: TRBJ1-5; CDR3 DNA: TGTGCCAGTAGTATAGTAGGGGAATTGAGCAATCAGCCCCAGCATTTT; CDR3 protein: CASSIVGELSNQPQHF
D gene: -; V gene: TRBV5-1; clone size: -; J gene: TRBJ1-1; CDR3 DNA: TGCGCCAGCAGCTTATCGGGATCAAACACTGAAGCTTTCTTT; CDR3 protein: CASSLSGSNTEAFF
D gene: -; V gene: TRBV9; clone size: many; J gene: TRBJ1-1; CDR3 DNA: TGTGCCAGCAGCGTGACGGTGAACACTGAAGCTTTCTTT; CDR3 protein: CASSVTVNTEAFF
D gene: -; V gene: TRBV20-1; clone size: many; J gene: TRBJ2-5; CDR3 DNA: TGCAGTGCTGATCACGACAATAAGCGGCGAGAGACCCAGTACTTC; CDR3 protein: CSADHDNKRRETQYF
D gene: -; V gene: TRBV7-8; clone size: -; J gene: TRBJ2-1; CDR3 DNA: TGTGCCAGCAGCTTACAGGGGCCCTACAATGAGCAGTTCTTC; CDR3 protein: CASSLQGPYNEQFF
D gene: -; V gene: TRBV2; clone size: many; J gene: TRBJ2-7; CDR3 DNA: TGTGCCCGAGTTCGCGGCGCCCAGCAACAAACCTACGAGCAGTACTTC; CDR3 protein: CARVRGAQQQTYEQYF
D gene: -; V gene: TRBV14; clone size: many; J gene: TRBJ2-3; CDR3 DNA: TGTGCCAGCAGCCAATTAGGGGCGCCAGATACGCAGTATTTT; CDR3 protein: CASSQLGAPDTQYF
D gene: -; V gene: TRBV20-1; clone size: few; J gene: TRBJ1-6; CDR3 DNA: TGCAGTGCTAGGCCCCAGGGCGATAATTCACCCCTCCACTTT; CDR3 protein: CSARPQGDNSPLHF
D gene: TRBD2; V gene: TRBV5-1; clone size: -; J gene: TRBJ2-5; CDR3 DNA: TGCGCCAGCACCCGGGGGGGCGGCGAGACCCAGTACTTC; CDR3 protein: CASTRGGGETQYF
D gene: -; V gene: TRBV20-1; clone size: many; J gene: TRBJ1-5; CDR3 DNA: TGCAGTGCTAGAGAAACCGGGTCTGTGGATCAGCCCCAGCATTTT; CDR3 protein: CSARETGSVDQPQHF
D gene: TRBD2; V gene: TRBV11-2; clone size: -; J gene: TRBJ2-1; CDR3 DNA: TGTGCCAGCAGCCCCCGGGGAGGGACCTCCTACAATGAGCAGTTCTTC; CDR3 protein: CASSPRGGTSYNEQFF
D gene: -; V gene: TRBV7-9; clone size: -; J gene: TRBJ2-7; CDR3 DNA: TGTGCCAGCAGCTTAGGGACCCTCTCCTACGAGCAGTACTTC; CDR3 protein: CASSLGTLSYEQYF
D gene: -; V gene: TRBV5-1; clone size: many; J gene: TRBJ1-1; CDR3 DNA: TGCGCCAGCAGCTTAGAGACAGGTCGGGCTTTCTTT; CDR3 protein: CASSLETGRAFF
D gene: TRBD1; V gene: TRBV6-6; clone size: many; J gene: TRBJ1-2; CDR3 DNA: TGTGCCAGCAGTCACCCCGGACAGGACTTTGATGGCTACACCTTC; CDR3 protein: CASSHPGQDFDGYTF